This T cell receptor (beta chain) was recorded in a study of shared clonotypes between healthy human individuals. Findings of the study overall: Clonotypes which were not shared had lower generation probabilities than clonotypes that all four donors shared. Donor scarcity curtailed the genetic and exposure-history diversity represented herein.

This clone is a singleton in its sample. Antigen specificity is unknown. Several immunoSEQ plates held equal portions of the genomic DNA taken from each subset. Profiling relied on immunoSEQ multiplex PCR, and the TCRdb table lists in-frame clones only, not all of them. This sample has a few million clones, with approximately 90% found just once. The CDR3 is 16 amino acids. CDR1 is SQVTM, CDR2 ANQGSEA, per germline. The source material was naive CD4+ T cells sorted from blood. Subset indicated: CD45RA+ positively selected. The sequence derives from a man aged 18-30 years in good health. The V call is TRBV29-1, the J call TRBJ2-5; 12 bases map to TRBD1. The end of the DNA aligns better with TRBJ2-7, so the J call may be wrong. The CDR3 protein is CSPNRGGQGAPYEQYF. The DNA for the CDR3 is TGCAGCCCCAATCGAGGGGGACAGGGGGCCCCCTACGAGCAGTACTTC.